This T cell receptor beta chain came from a study of blood T cells in healthy people across ages. Study findings and constraints: Diversity estimated from one million T cells was considered an underestimate. Naive CD4+ cells and diversity were both higher in long-lived donors than in aged donors.

Together with a sample-barcoded 5' primer, a J-beta primer mix was included in a second PCR lasting about 6 to 11 cycles. MiXCR, run by TCRdb on the 5' RACE reads, gives a single entry per CDR3 protein. The table lists about 570,000 distinct CDR3 sequences, 27% of them singletons. The CDR3 loop spans 14 amino acids. Germline loops: CDR1 SNHLY, CDR2 FYNNEI. Trimming took off 4 bases at V and 0 bases at J, with 8 bases between the two ends. The study recruited healthy Caucasian donors from Russia who were aged roughly 6 to 95. This clonotype was seen a few times. Its antigen is unknown. The chain employs TRBV2 and TRBJ2-3; the D is unclear. The sequencing sample was made of blood. The sequence was obtained from a woman aged 70-85 years in good health. The CDR3 region has the DNA TGTGCCAGCAGTGTAATTAGCAGCACAGATACGCAGTATTTT. Protein sequence: CASSVISSTDTQYF.